A single sample is the source of the 15 T cell receptor beta chains below, sequenced in a study of blood T cells in healthy people across ages. With a J-beta primer mix and a sample-barcoded 5' primer, a second PCR ran about 6 to 11 cycles. TCRdb independently ran MiXCR on the 5' RACE reads; one entry per CDR3 protein. This sample yields over 1,500,000 distinct CDR3 sequences, of which 30% to 40% are seen a single time; more than 20% belongs to the top ten. The sample was blood. The receptors come from a human donor in good health.

The rearrangement joins TRBV9 to TRBJ2-3; D tentatively fits TRBD1 or TRBD2 (5 bases each). From germline, CDR1 is SGDLS and CDR2 YYNGEE. CDR3 length: 16 residues. Trimming shortened V by 4 bases and J by 2 bases, and 17 bases separated the two germline ends. The CDR3 is CASSSGTNTYTDTQYF. CDR3 DNA: TGTGCCAGCAGCTCCGGGACGAACACTTACACAGATACGCAGTATTTT.

V is TRBV5-1 and J is TRBJ1-1, with D hard to call. CDR3 size: 14 residues. The V end lost 3 bases, the J end lost 1 base, and 10 bases lay between the germline ends. The germline gives CDR1 SGHRS, CDR2 YFSETQ. As DNA, the CDR3 is TGCGCCAGCAGCTCTTCCTTCGGGAACACTGAAGCTTTCTTT. Encoded protein: CASSSSFGNTEAFF.

The gene calls are TRBV2 and TRBJ1-4; D is ambiguous. The germline CDR1 and CDR2 sequences are SNHLY and FYNNEI. The CDR3 runs to 14 residues. The V gene lost 6 bases and the J gene lost 5 bases, with 13 bases spanning the gap. The CDR3 DNA follows: TGTGCCAGCAGGGCCCGGAGTAACAATGAAAAACTGTTTTTT. It encodes CASRARSNNEKLFF.

The chain employs TRBV14 and TRBJ2-1; 13 bases are a match to TRBD2. The ends lost 0 bases at V and 9 bases at J; junction bases unmatched: 14. The CDR3 extends over 19 amino acids. The V gene's germline CDR1 is SGHDN and CDR2 FVKESK. The CDR3 reads CASSQDRTSGGPFNSEQFF. The CDR3 DNA follows: TGTGCCAGCAGCCAAGATCGGACTAGCGGGGGCCCCTTCAATAGTGAGCAGTTCTTC.

This sequence joins TRBV4-3 and TRBJ2-1; 10 positions agree with TRBD2. The CDR3 is 17 amino acids. With 0 bases clipped from V and 7 bases from J, the junction kept 9 bases outside the gene matches. Germline V gene data show CDR1 as LGHNA and CDR2 as YSLEER. CDR3 in DNA: TGCGCCAGCAGCCAAGAATACGGGCTAGCGGGGGTAAATGAGCAGTTCTTC. Protein product: CASSQEYGLAGVNEQFF.

In this sample, this clonotype turned up a few times. The chain's CDR3 is CASSEERGGEDTQYF. CDR3 bases: TGCGCCAGCAGTGAAGAGCGGGGGGGAGAAGATACGCAGTATTTT. The chain couples TRBV10-2 to TRBJ2-3; 10 bases map to TRBD2. This CDR3 has 15 residues. The germline CDR1 and CDR2 sequences are WSHSY and SAAADI. V lost 3 bases and J lost 5; bases outside the gene matches: 5.

This chain joins TRBV6-5 and TRBJ1-2; TRBD1 is a possible D gene (5 bases). From germline, CDR1 is MNHEY and CDR2 SVGAGI. Trimming removed 7 bases from V and 3 bases from J, with 12 bases in between. There are 13 residues in the CDR3. The CDR3 here is CASTSGLHYGYTF. The CDR3 DNA reads TGTGCCAGCACCTCGGGACTTCACTATGGCTACACCTTC.

This clonotype was picked up a small number of times. This chain's CDR3 is CSARDGGSQSYTQYF. The DNA of the CDR3 is TGCAGTGCTAGAGACGGGGGCTCCCAATCCTATACGCAGTATTTT. The chain employs TRBV20-1 and TRBJ2-3; tentatively, D is TRBD1 or TRBD2 (6 bases each). Germline loops: CDR1 DFQATT, CDR2 SNEGSKA (reference sequence). The CDR3 has 15 amino acids. Trimming pared 0 bases from V and 7 bases from J, leaving 17 bases between.

V gene TRBV5-6 combines with J gene TRBJ1-1, with D possibly matching TRBD1 (5 bases). This CDR3 is 11 amino acids long. The germline V and J ends were trimmed by 3 bases and 7 bases, with 7 bases remaining between them. CDR1 and CDR2 from the germline V gene are SGHDT and YYEEEE. In nucleotides, the CDR3 is TGTGCCAGCAGCTACGACAGTGAAGCTTTCTTT. Its protein product is CASSYDSEAFF. Supplemented by reference TRBV5-6 and TRBJ1-1, the full variable domain reads DAGVTQSPTHLIKTRGQQVTLRCSPKSGHDTVSWYQQALGQGPQFIFQYYEEEERQRGNFPDRFSGHQFPNYSSELNVNALLLGDSALYLCASSYDSEAFFGQGTRLTVV.

This clonotype was observed a handful of times. V gene TRBV12-3 or TRBV12-4 combines with J gene TRBJ1-2; TRBD1 might be the D (6 bases). CDR3 length: 14 amino acids. Trimming left V 6 bases short and J 3 bases short, with 14 bases between. The DNA for the CDR3 is TGTGCCAGCAGAGAGGGGGGCAGACACTATGGCTACACCTTC. Residues: CASREGGRHYGYTF.

The rearrangement joins TRBV5-5 to TRBJ1-2; the match to TRBD1 covers 9 bases. The CDR3 runs 15 residues. Looked up from germline, CDR1 is SGHKS and CDR2 is YYEKEE (reference sequence). J lost 5 bases, V lost 5 bases, and 10 bases had no gene match. CDR3 nucleotide sequence: TGTGCCAGCAGGCGAGGACAGGGGCGATTATATGGCTACACCTTC. This codes for CASRRGQGRLYGYTF.

The V and J genes are TRBV29-1 and TRBJ1-2; D is unresolved. With 1 base removed from V and 8 bases from J, the gap between germline ends came to 17 bases. This CDR3 has 14 amino acids. Germline V gives CDR1 SQVTM, CDR2 ANQGSEA. CDR3 loop: CSVEVLGRPTGYTF. The CDR3 DNA is TGCAGCGTTGAAGTCCTCGGCAGGCCCACGGGCTACACCTTC.

Turning to this clonotype: At one end the junction does not follow the germline gene, possibly because of a read error. The chain recombines TRBV29-1 with TRBJ1-2, with D maybe TRBD1 (6 bases). The germline V gene encodes CDR1 SQVTM and CDR2 ANQGSEA. There are 13 residues in the CDR3. CDR3 sequence (DNA): TGCAGCGTTTCCCGGGACATGGAGTATGGTTACACCTTC. It yields the protein CSVSRDMEYGYTF.

This clonotype has a handful of counts. The chain carries TRBV6-2 or TRBV6-3 and TRBJ2-3; D remains unclear. V lost 2 bases, J lost 6 bases, and 6 bases lay in between. This CDR3 has 12 residues. Germline CDR1 is MNHEY and CDR2 is SVGEGT. This CDR3 is CASSYVGDTQYF. DNA for the CDR3: TGTGCCAGCAGTTACGTCGGGGATACGCAGTATTTT.

This clonotype was counted between two and nine times. The chain recombines TRBV29-1 with TRBJ2-1, with 7 bases lining up with TRBD2. Trimming removed 6 bases from V and 1 base from J; junction bases left unmatched: 9. Germline lookup yields CDR1 SQVTM and CDR2 ANQGSEA. This CDR3 has 15 residues. CDR3 nucleotide sequence: TGCAGCGTGGTCCGCGGGGGATCGTCCTACAATGAGCAGTTCTTC. Translation gives CSVVRGGSSYNEQFF.